This TCR beta chain is from a study of vaccination effects on CD4 cells after COVID-19. A roughly ten-day culture period preceded the isolation of CD4+ T cells. Confirmation by PCR established that the person had SARS-CoV-2 infection between March and December 2020. Participants were vaccinated with two doses of either the BNT162b2 or mRNA-1273 vaccine. Points on this clone: Its antigen is currently unknown.

Clones were sequenced by immunoSEQ multiplex PCR, and TCRdb holds only the in-frame ones, with some missing. The sample records around 53,000 clones, under 85% being singletons. J was trimmed by 0 bases and V by 5 bases; bases with no gene match: 16. There are 18 residues in the CDR3. The germline gives CDR1 MNHEY, CDR2 SMNVEV (reference sequence). This specimen was CD4+ T cells from PBMCs cultured without peptide, taken after COVID-19 vaccination. The TCR was taken from a human donor who had a prior SARS-CoV-2 infection. V usage is TRBV27 and J usage is TRBJ2-7; 7 positions match TRBD2. For the CDR3, the DNA is TGTGCCAGCAGTGTCTCCTACAGTGCGAGCGGGACCTCCTACGAGCAGTACTTC. Translating gives CASSVSYSASGTSYEQYF.